Following are 5 T cell receptor beta chains from one sample sequenced in a study of cytomegalovirus exposure and HLA in healthy donors. Using immunoSEQ multiplex PCR, the repertoire was profiled, and TCRdb retains in-frame clones only, with some absent. The data show 100,000 to 120,000 clones, with around 85% seen just once and around 3.1% held by the top ten. Source material: PBMCs. These receptors were obtained from a woman under 30 in good health and CMV-seronegative.

The rearrangement links TRBV18 to TRBJ2-5; TRBD2 aligns across 8 bases. The CDR3 spans 13 residues. Germline V gives CDR1 KGHSH, CDR2 LQKENI. V dropped 3 bases and J dropped 4; count of bases not matched to a gene: 1. The CDR3 bases are TGTGCCAGCTCACCCAGCGGGGGAGAGACCCAGTACTTC. Translating it yields CASSPSGGETQYF.

The V and J genes are TRBV11-2 and TRBJ2-2; D is possibly TRBD1 (6 bases). With 1 base removed from V and 6 bases from J, the gap between germline ends came to 12 bases. Germline assignment: CDR1 SGHAT and CDR2 FQNNGV. The CDR3 sequence is 15 residues long. The CDR3 is CASSLVWGPSGELFF. The CDR3 nucleotides read TGTGCCAGCAGCTTAGTGTGGGGGCCGTCCGGGGAGCTGTTTTTT. Based on the CDR3 plus reference TRBV11-2 and TRBJ2-2, the full variable domain is EAGVAQSPRYKIIEKRQSVAFWCNPISGHATLYWYQQILGQGPKLLIQFQNNGVVDDSQLPKDRFSAERLKGVDSTLKIQPAKLEDSAVYLCASSLVWGPSGELFFGEGSRLTVL.

A single count supports this clone. The chain uses TRBV5-1 and TRBJ2-1; no reliable D call. V was shortened by 0 bases and J by 1 base, with 5 bases between the two germline ends. Germline CDR1 is SGHRS and CDR2 is YFSETQ. The CDR3 runs 14 residues. The CDR3 reads CASSLERSYNEQFF. CDR3 nucleotide sequence: TGCGCCAGCAGCTTGGAGAGGTCCTACAATGAGCAGTTCTTC.

This clone came up once. This sequence joins TRBV19 and TRBJ2-2; 8 nucleotides align to TRBD1. Germline V gene lookup returns CDR1 LNHDA and CDR2 SQIVND (reference sequence). Germline trimming cut 5 bases from V and 8 bases from J; bases unmatched to any gene: 7. The CDR3 runs 14 residues. The CDR3 nucleotides are TGTGCCAGTAGTCGAGACAGGGGAAGGGGGGAGCTGTTTTTT. It yields the protein CASSRDRGRGELFF.

CDR3 sequence (DNA): TGTGCCAGCAGTCAGGGGGGAGCGGATCAGCCCCAGCATTTT. It codes for CASSQGGADQPQHF. The genes are TRBV27 and TRBJ1-5, with 7 bases identical to TRBD1. J gave up 5 bases and V 5 bases, and 6 bases lay outside the gene matches. CDR3 length: 14 amino acids. The V gene's germline CDR1 is MNHEY and CDR2 SMNVEV (reference sequence).